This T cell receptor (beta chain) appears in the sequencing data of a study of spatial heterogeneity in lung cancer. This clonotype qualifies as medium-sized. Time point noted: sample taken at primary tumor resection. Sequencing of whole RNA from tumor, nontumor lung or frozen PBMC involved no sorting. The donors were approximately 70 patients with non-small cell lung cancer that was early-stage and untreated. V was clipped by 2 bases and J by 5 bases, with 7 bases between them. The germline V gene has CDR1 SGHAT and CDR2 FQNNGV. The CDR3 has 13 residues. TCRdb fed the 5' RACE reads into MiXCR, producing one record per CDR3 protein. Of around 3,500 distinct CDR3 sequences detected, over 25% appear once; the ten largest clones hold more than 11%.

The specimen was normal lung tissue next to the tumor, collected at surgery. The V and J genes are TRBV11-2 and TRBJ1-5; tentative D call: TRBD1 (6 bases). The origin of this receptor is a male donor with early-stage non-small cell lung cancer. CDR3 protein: CASSLNRDQPQHF. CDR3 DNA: TGTGCCAGCAGCTTAAACAGGGATCAGCCCCAGCATTTT. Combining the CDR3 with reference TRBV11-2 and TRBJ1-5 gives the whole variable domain EAGVAQSPRYKIIEKRQSVAFWCNPISGHATLYWYQQILGQGPKLLIQFQNNGVVDDSQLPKDRFSAERLKGVDSTLKIQPAKLEDSAVYLCASSLNRDQPQHFGDGTRLSIL.